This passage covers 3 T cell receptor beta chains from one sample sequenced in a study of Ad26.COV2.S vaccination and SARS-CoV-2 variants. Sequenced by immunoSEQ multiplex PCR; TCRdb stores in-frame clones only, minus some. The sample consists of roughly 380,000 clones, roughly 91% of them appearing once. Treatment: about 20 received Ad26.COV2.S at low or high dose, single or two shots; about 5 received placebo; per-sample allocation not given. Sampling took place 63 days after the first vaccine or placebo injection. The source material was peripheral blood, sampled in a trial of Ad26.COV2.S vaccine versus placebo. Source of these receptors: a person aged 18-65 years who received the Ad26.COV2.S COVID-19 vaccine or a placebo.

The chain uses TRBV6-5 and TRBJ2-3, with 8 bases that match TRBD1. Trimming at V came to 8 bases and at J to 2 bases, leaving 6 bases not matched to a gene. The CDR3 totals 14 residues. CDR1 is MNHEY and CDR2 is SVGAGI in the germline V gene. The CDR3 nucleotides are TGTGCCAGCCGGGGCAGGGGGCCCACAGATACGCAGTATTTT. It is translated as CASRGRGPTDTQYF.

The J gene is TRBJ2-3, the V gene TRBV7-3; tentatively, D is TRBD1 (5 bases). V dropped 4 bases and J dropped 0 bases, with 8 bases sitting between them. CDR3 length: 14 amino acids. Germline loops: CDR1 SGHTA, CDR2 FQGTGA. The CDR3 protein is CASSSTGSTDTQYF. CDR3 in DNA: TGTGCCAGCAGCTCCACAGGCAGCACAGATACGCAGTATTTT. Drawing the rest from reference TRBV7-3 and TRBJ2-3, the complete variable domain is GAGVSQTPSNKVTEKGKYVELRCDPISGHTALYWYRQSLGQGPEFLIYFQGTGAADDSGLPNDRFFAVRPEGSVSTLKIQRTERGDSAVYLCASSSTGSTDTQYFGPGTRLTVL.

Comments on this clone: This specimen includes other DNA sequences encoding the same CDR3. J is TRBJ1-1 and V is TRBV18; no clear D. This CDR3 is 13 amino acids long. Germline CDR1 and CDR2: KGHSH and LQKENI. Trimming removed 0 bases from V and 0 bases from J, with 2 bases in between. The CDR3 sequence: CASSPPVNTEAFF. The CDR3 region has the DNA TGTGCCAGCTCACCACCTGTGAACACTGAAGCTTTCTTT.